Following are 13 T cell receptor beta chains from one sample sequenced in a study of T cell responses to AZD1222 COVID-19 vaccine. Using immunoSEQ multiplex PCR, the repertoire was profiled, and TCRdb retains in-frame clones only, with some absent. Of about 160,000 clones in the sample, 80% to 90% were seen once. This material consisted of peripheral blood, taken on day 0 of AZD1222 vaccination. The origin of the receptors is an adult in good health.

This clone was counted only a few times. The V gene is TRBV6-2 or TRBV6-3, the J gene TRBJ2-7, with D possibly matching TRBD2 (5 bases). Germline CDR1 MNHEY, CDR2 SVGEGT. CDR3 length: 19 amino acids. Trimming took 2 bases from V and 5 from J, leaving 28 bases between them. The CDR3 is CASSYPGLRAGPNKDEQYF. The CDR3 coding sequence is TGTGCCAGCAGTTACCCGGGCCTGCGGGCCGGACCTAACAAAGACGAGCAGTACTTC.

This rearrangement joins TRBV5-6 to TRBJ2-1; D not resolved. CDR3 length: 14 residues. CDR1 is SGHDT, CDR2 YYEEEE, per germline. Trimming pared 1 base from V and 10 bases from J, leaving 15 bases between. For the CDR3, the DNA is TGTGCCAGCAGCTTGAGTATCATAAGCTCCGAGCAGTTCTTC. It is translated as CASSLSIISSEQFF.

CDR3 sequence reads: CASSDRVDSPLHF. The CDR3 region has the DNA TGTGCCAGTAGTGACAGGGTGGATTCACCCCTCCACTTT. This chain uses TRBV19 with TRBJ1-6, with TRBD1 identical over 7 bases. The V segment lost 5 bases and the J segment 8 bases; nucleotides outside the gene matches: 3. CDR3 length: 13 residues. CDR1 is LNHDA, CDR2 SQIVND, per germline (reference sequence).

The V call is TRBV3-1 (or the pseudogene TRBV3-2), the J call TRBJ2-2, with D possibly matching TRBD2 (5 bases). Trimming left V 4 bases short and J 5 bases short, with 11 bases between. The CDR3 runs to 14 residues. Looked up from germline, CDR1 is LGHDT and CDR2 is YNNKEL (reference sequence). The CDR3 region has the DNA TGTGCCAGCAGCCCTAGCTGGCGAACCGGGGAGCTGTTTTTT. Protein: CASSPSWRTGELFF.

This rearrangement joins TRBV11-2 to TRBJ1-1; 7 bases agree with TRBD1. This CDR3 has 14 residues. The V gene's germline CDR1 is SGHAT and CDR2 FQNNGV. The V and J ends lost 5 bases and 3 bases, in that order; junction bases with no gene match: 6. As DNA, the CDR3 is TGTGCCAGCAGCATACAGGGGTTGTACACTGAAGCTTTCTTT. Protein: CASSIQGLYTEAFF.

The V call is TRBV6-6, the J call TRBJ1-1; 8 nucleotides align to TRBD1. Losses at the gene ends were 5 bases for V and 6 bases for J; bases not matched to a gene: 14. CDR1 MNHNY and CDR2 SVGAGI come from the germline V gene (reference sequence). The CDR3 contains 16 residues. The CDR3 loop reads CASSKPRTGPYSEAFF. CDR3 sequence (DNA): TGTGCCAGCAGTAAACCACGGACAGGGCCCTACTCTGAAGCTTTCTTT.

A single count supports this clone. The chain employs TRBV28 and TRBJ2-1; 12 bases align to TRBD2. The CDR3 has 15 amino acids. Germline CDR1 and CDR2: MDHEN and SYDVKM. Germline trimming cut 5 bases from V and 8 bases from J; bases unmatched to any gene: 7. Here the CDR3 DNA reads TGTGCCAGCAGTCCCCCTAGCGGGGGGGCCCATGAGCAGTTCTTC. Encoded protein: CASSPPSGGAHEQFF.

V and J are TRBV7-9 and TRBJ1-1, with no clear D. CDR1 SEHNR and CDR2 FQNEAQ come from the germline V gene (reference sequence). The CDR3 is made up of 14 amino acids. Trimming pared 1 base from V and 1 base from J, leaving 7 bases between. CDR3 in amino acids: CASSLGVGNTEAFF. The CDR3 DNA reads as TGTGCCAGCAGCTTAGGCGTGGGGAACACTGAAGCTTTCTTT.

The chain links TRBV7-9 to TRBJ2-1; the match to TRBD2 covers 8 bases. The CDR3 is made up of 19 amino acids. The germline gives CDR1 SEHNR, CDR2 FQNEAQ (reference sequence). V shed 2 bases, J shed 0 bases, and the junction held 12 bases outside the gene matches. In DNA form, the CDR3 reads TGTGCCAGCAGCTTACCCACCGGCGGGGGGTCCAGCTCCTACAATGAGCAGTTCTTC. Amino acids: CASSLPTGGGSSSYNEQFF.

V and J are TRBV29-1 and TRBJ2-3; TRBD1 agrees at 12 bases. The ends lost 3 bases at V and 4 bases at J; junction bases unmatched: 5. Per germline, CDR1 SQVTM and CDR2 ANQGSEA. The CDR3 totals 15 residues. The CDR3 spells CSVDGTGGIPDTQYF. CDR3 DNA sequence: TGCAGCGTTGACGGGACAGGGGGCATCCCAGATACGCAGTATTTT.

The DNA for the CDR3 is TGTGCCAGCAGTCGAACTAGTAGGGTCACAGATACGCAGTATTTT. It is translated as CASSRTSRVTDTQYF. The chain links TRBV3-1 (or the pseudogene TRBV3-2) to TRBJ2-3; D may be TRBD2 (5 bases). The CDR3 sequence is 15 residues long. Germline V gene sequence: CDR1 LGHDT, CDR2 YNNKEL (reference sequence). Trimming removed 6 bases at V and 2 bases at J, with 15 bases between.

This clone was observed once. The rearrangement joins TRBV5-1 to TRBJ1-2; TRBD1 matches 8 bases. The CDR3 sequence is 13 residues long. With 4 bases clipped from V and 8 bases from J, the junction kept 7 bases outside the gene matches. Germline CDR1 is SGHRS and CDR2 is YFSETQ. The CDR3 sequence is CASSEGQAGGYTF. The CDR3 bases are TGCGCCAGCAGCGAGGGACAGGCGGGGGGCTACACCTTC.

This chain links TRBV7-9 with TRBJ1-2; D gene ambiguous. Germline loops: CDR1 SEHNR, CDR2 FQNEAQ (reference sequence). V lost 1 base and J lost 3, with 9 bases in between. This CDR3 has 14 amino acids. CDR3 region: CASSLGTQDYGYTF. CDR3 coding DNA: TGTGCCAGCAGCTTAGGGACCCAAGACTATGGCTACACCTTC.